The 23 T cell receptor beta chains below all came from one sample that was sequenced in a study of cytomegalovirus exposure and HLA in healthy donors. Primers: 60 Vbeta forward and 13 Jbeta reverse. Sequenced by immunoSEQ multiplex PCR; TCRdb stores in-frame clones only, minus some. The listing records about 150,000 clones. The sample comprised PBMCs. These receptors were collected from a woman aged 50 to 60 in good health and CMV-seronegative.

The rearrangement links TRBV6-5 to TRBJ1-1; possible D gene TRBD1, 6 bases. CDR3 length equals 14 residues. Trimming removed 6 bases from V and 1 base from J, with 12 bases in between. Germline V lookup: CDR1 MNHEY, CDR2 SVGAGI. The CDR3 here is CASSPKTGNTEAFF. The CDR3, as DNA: TGTGCCAGCAGCCCTAAGACAGGGAACACTGAAGCTTTCTTT.

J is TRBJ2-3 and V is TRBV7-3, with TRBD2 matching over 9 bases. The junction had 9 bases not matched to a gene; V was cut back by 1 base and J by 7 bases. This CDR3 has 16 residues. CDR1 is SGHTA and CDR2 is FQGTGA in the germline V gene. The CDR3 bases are TGTGCCAGCAGCTTAAGTGGGGCTAGCGGGGTCAATACGCAGTATTTT. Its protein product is CASSLSGASGVNTQYF.

DNA of the CDR3: TGTGCCAGCAGTTACGACGGGGAGGGGGAGCAGTACTTC. It codes for CASSYDGEGEQYF. V is TRBV6-6 and J is TRBJ2-7; 7 nucleotides agree with TRBD2. V lost 2 bases and J lost 7; bases outside the gene matches: 5. The CDR3 has 13 residues. Germline values: CDR1 MNHNY, CDR2 SVGAGI (reference sequence).

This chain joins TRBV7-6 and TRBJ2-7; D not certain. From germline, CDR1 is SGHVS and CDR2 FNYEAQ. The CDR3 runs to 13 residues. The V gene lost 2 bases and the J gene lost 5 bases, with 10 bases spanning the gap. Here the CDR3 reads CASSLFGGHEQYF. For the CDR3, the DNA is TGTGCCAGCAGCTTATTTGGTGGCCACGAGCAGTACTTC.

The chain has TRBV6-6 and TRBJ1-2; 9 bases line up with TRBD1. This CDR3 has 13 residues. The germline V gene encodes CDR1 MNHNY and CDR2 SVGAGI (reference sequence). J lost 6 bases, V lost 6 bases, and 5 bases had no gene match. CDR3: CASSHGQGNGYTF. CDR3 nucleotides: TGTGCCAGCAGCCATGGACAGGGGAATGGCTACACCTTC.

The CDR3 region is CASSLTRRGGGETQYF. DNA for the CDR3: TGTGCCAGCAGCTTAACGAGGCGGGGGGGCGGGGAGACCCAGTACTTC. V is TRBV7-3 and J is TRBJ2-5; 9 nucleotides match TRBD2. The CDR3 covers 16 residues. Trimming at V came to 0 bases and at J to 5 bases, leaving 7 bases not matched to a gene. Germline lookup yields CDR1 SGHTA and CDR2 FQGTGA.

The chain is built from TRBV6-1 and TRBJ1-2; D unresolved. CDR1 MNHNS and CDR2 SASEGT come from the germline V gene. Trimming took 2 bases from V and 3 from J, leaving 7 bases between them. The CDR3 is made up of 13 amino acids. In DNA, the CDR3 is TGTGCCAGCAGTGAATTTGAGTACTATGGCTACACCTTC. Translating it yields CASSEFEYYGYTF.

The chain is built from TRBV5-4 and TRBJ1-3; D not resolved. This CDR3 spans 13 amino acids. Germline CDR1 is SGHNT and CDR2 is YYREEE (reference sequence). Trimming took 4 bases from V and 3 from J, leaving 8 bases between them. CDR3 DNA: TGTGCCAGCAGCGGGTGGAGTGGAAACACCATATATTTT. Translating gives CASSGWSGNTIYF.

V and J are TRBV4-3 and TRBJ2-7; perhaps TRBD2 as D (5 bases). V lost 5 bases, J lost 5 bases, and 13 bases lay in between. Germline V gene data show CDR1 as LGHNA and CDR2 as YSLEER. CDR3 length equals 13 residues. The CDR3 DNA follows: TGCGCCAGCAGCTATCGTCCCGGGGACGAGCAGTACTTC. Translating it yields CASSYRPGDEQYF.

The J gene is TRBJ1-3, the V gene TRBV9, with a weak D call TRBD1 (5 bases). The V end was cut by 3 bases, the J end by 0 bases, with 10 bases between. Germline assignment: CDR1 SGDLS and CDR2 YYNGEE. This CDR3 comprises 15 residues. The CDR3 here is CASSAQASSGNTIYF. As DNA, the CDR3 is TGTGCCAGCAGCGCACAGGCTTCCTCTGGAAACACCATATATTTT.

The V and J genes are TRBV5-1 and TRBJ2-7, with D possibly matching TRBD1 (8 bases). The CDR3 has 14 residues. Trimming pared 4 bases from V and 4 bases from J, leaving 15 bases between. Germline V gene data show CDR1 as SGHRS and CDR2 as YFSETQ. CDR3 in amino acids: CASSSTGGGYEQYF. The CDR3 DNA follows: TGCGCCAGCAGCAGTACAGGGGGAGGGTACGAGCAGTACTTC.

The CDR3 loop is CASSPLPGSGNTIYF. CDR3 coding DNA: TGCGCCAGCAGCCCGCTCCCGGGCTCTGGAAACACCATATATTTT. The V call is TRBV5-1, the J call TRBJ1-3; D ambiguous. V dropped 4 bases and J dropped 0 bases, with 11 bases sitting between them. This CDR3 region has 15 residues. Germline V gene data show CDR1 as SGHRS and CDR2 as YFSETQ.

CDR3 nucleotide sequence: TGTGCCAGCAGTTTATCGGCTCAGGGGTTTTCTGGGGCCAACGTCCTGACTTTC. It codes for CASSLSAQGFSGANVLTF. This chain uses TRBV28 with TRBJ2-6, with D perhaps matching TRBD1 (6 bases). The length of the CDR3 is 18 residues. The germline V gene encodes CDR1 MDHEN and CDR2 SYDVKM. V was cut by 1 base and J by 1 base, with 14 bases left in between.

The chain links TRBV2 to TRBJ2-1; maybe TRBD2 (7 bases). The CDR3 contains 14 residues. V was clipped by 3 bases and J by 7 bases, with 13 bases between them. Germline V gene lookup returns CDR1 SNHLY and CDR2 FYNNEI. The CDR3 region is CASSEIGGGNEQFF. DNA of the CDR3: TGTGCCAGCAGTGAGATAGGGGGAGGGAATGAGCAGTTCTTC.

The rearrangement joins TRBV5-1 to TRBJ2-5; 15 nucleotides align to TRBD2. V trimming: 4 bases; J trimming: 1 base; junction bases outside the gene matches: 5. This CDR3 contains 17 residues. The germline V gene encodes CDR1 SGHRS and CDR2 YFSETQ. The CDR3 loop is CASSPGTSGGLQETQYF. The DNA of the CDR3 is TGCGCCAGCAGCCCTGGGACTAGCGGGGGGCTCCAAGAGACCCAGTACTTC.

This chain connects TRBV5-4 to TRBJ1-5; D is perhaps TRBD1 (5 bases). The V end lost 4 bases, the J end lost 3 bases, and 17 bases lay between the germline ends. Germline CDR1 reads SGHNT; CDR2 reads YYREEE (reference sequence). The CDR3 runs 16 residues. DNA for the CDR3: TGTGCCAGCAGCCAGGGAGGGGCGGCCCCCAATCAGCCCCAGCATTTT. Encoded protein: CASSQGGAAPNQPQHF.

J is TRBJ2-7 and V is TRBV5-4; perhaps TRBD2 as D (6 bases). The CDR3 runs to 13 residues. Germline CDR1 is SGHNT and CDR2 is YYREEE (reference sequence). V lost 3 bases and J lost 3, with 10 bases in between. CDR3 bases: TGTGCCAGCAGCTCCAAGACTAGCTACGAGCAGTACTTC. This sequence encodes CASSSKTSYEQYF.

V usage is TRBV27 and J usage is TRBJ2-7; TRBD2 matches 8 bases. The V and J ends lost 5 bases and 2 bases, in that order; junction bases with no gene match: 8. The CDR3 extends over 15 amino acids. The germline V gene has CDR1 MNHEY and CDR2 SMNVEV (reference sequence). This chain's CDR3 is CASSLGRGATYEQYF. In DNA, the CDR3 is TGTGCCAGCAGTCTGGGGCGGGGGGCTACCTACGAGCAGTACTTC.

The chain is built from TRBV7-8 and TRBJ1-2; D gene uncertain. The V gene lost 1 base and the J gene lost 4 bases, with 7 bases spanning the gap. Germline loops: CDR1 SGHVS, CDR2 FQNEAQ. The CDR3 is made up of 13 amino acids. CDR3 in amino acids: CASSLETRYGYTF. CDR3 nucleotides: TGTGCCAGCAGCTTAGAGACTCGCTATGGCTACACCTTC.

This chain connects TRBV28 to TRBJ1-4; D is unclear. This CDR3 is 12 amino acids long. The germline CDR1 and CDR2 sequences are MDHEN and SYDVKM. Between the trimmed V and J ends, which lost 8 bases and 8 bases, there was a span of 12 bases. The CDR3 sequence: CASRLRSEKLFF. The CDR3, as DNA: TGTGCCAGCCGACTCCGTTCGGAAAAACTGTTTTTT.

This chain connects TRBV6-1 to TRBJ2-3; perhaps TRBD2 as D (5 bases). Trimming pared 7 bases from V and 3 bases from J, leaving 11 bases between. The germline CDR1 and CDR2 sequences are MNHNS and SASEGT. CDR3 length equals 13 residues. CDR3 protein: CASTPPGTDTQYF. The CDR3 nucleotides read TGTGCCAGCACTCCACCGGGGACAGATACGCAGTATTTT.

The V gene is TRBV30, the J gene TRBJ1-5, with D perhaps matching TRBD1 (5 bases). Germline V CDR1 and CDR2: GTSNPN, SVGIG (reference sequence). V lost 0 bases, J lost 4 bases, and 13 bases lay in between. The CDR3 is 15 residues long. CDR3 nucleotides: TGTGCCTGGAGTGTTAGTAGGGACTTTAATCAGCCCCAGCATTTT. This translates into CAWSVSRDFNQPQHF.

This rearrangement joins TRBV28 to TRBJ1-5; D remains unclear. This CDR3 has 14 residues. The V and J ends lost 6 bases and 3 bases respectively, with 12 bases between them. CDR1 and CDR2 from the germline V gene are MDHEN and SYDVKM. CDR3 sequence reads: CASSGPGYNQPQHF. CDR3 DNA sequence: TGTGCCAGCAGCGGCCCCGGGTACAATCAGCCCCAGCATTTT.